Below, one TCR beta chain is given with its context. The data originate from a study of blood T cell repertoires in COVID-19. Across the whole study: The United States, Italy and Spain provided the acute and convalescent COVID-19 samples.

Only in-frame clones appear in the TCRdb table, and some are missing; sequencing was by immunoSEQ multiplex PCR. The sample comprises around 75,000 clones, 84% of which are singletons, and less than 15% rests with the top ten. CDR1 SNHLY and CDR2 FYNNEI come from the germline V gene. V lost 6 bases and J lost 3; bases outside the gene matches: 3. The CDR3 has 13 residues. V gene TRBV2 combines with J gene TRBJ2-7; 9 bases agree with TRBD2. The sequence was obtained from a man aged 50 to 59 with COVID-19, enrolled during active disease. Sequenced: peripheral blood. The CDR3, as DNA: TGTGCCAGCAGGCGGGGGGGGGACTACGAGCAGTACTTC. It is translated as CASRRGGDYEQYF.